This TCR beta chain originates from a study of blood T cells in healthy people across ages (dated by TCRdb to the mid-2010s). With respect to the entire study: In model experiments, template switching captured roughly one uniquely barcoded TCR beta cDNA molecule for every two T cells. To track age-related changes in TCR beta repertoire diversity, the study relied on deep sequencing normalized with unique cDNA molecular identifiers. Four age groups were formed from the donors: young (average about 15 years), middle-aged (around 41), aged (approximately 60) and long-lived (around 82). To avoid experimental bias, donors of different ages were spread randomly across the sequencing lanes. Using the same blood draw, the study looked at two additional independent replicas of 1 million unique cDNA reads for two donors, one aged 18 to 29 and the other aged 80 or older.

What the authors observed across the whole study: The percentage of naive T cells measured by flow cytometry correlated strongly with observed TCR beta diversity. Conclusive comparison of naive and antigen-experienced compartments was prevented by the profiling of bulk unsorted PBMCs. As age increased, observed TCR beta diversity per million T cells dropped in a roughly linear way, and a significant reduction was already evident by age 40. Compared with the aged group, the long-lived group had more naive CD4+ T cells, fewer expanded clones and increased TCR diversity, suggesting age selection. Estimates of total diversity from one million sequenced T cells were regarded as lower bounds and underestimates. Because donor CMV infection status was unknown, age-related changes in expanded clonotypes were potentially confounded.

Note on this clonotype: What antigen it recognizes has not been identified. No base-level quality is on record; no much larger clone is a single base apart.

CDR1 and CDR2 are drawn from the germline V gene: KGHSH, LQKENI. Its CDR3 holds 14 amino acids, cysteine through phenylalanine. The only DNA kept is the CDR3, 42 bases in frame from the first base. Trimming costs V 3 bases and J 1 base, and their ends lie 9 bases apart. Donors were 39 systemically healthy Caucasian individuals from Russia aged roughly 6 to 100 years. Ten milliliters of peripheral blood were drawn from each donor into EDTA-treated Vacutainer tubes. PBMCs were isolated by Ficoll-Paque density-gradient centrifugation, with at least 6.5 million obtained per sample. Total RNA was extracted from PBMCs with Trizol reagent, with at least 5.5 micrograms obtained per sample. The percentages of naive CD45RAhigh/CD27high T cells were determined by flow cytometry on a PBMC aliquot from every donor. Library prep was done by 5' RACE. Sequencing was performed on an Illumina HiSeq 2500. A second roughly 6 to 11 cycle PCR used a sample-barcoded 5' primer and a J-beta primer mix. A template-switch 5' adaptor carrying 12 random nucleotides introduced a unique molecular identifier onto each TCR beta cDNA molecule. At least 2.5 million CDR3-containing paired-end reads were obtained from each sample. First-strand cDNA synthesis was performed from all RNA using the Mint cDNA synthesis kit, with priming by a TRBC-specific oligonucleotide. All cDNA was treated with uracil-DNA glycosylase and then went through a first 18-cycle PCR with the universal primers M1SS and BC2_uni_R. In the original analysis: For normalization, 1 million high-quality reads were randomly selected from each sample, with every read carrying a distinct molecular identifier. Instead of being binned into consensus sequences, reads with shared molecular identifiers were discarded. MiTCR, run with a Q25 quality threshold and the strictest error-elimination algorithm, handled CDR3 identification, clonotype clustering and error correction. A nonparametric unseen species model using Euler transformation provided a lower-bound estimate of total TCR beta diversity. In-frame beta chains were kept once TCRdb had trimmed the public reads at Q25 with fastp and called clones with MiXCR. Each record represents a unique CDR3 protein, reported with the most common genes and DNA among its rows. These V and J calls are TCRdb output, not the study's own analysis. This sample is represented by 1.4 million to 1.5 million distinct CDR3 sequences; 42% of them were singletons. The ten top clones hold 7% to 9% of the sample.

The V and J segments used are TRBV18 and TRBJ1-1; the D gene is unclear. This TCR was recovered from a woman aged 18-35 years in good health. Material for sequencing was blood. The CDR3 region reads CASSPAHQNTEAFF. The nucleotide sequence reads TGTGCCAGCTCACCCGCGCACCAGAACACTGAAGCTTTCTTT.